One and the same sample provided the 30 T cell receptor beta chains below, sequenced in a study of identical twins (dated by TCRdb to 2016 to 2017). Library generation was performed with 5' RACE. TCRdb shows the sequencer as Illumina HiSeq 2000. Starting from the raw public reads, TCRdb applied fastp trimming at Q25, assembled clones with MiXCR and retained in-frame beta chains. Every distinct CDR3 protein forms one entry, paired with its most common genes and DNA. The sample table holds roughly 720,000 distinct CDR3 sequences, of which 18% were seen once. Under 15% of the sample is in the top ten clones. These same records also appear under a second study, on T cells expressing NK-cell markers.

Sequencing used PBMCs. These receptors all stem from a young woman in good health.

This chain joins TRBV5-1 and TRBJ1-1; 12 bases align to TRBD1. The germline gives CDR1 SGHRS, CDR2 YFSETQ. V shed 0 bases, J shed 4 bases, and the junction held 4 bases outside the gene matches. There are 16 residues in the CDR3. This CDR3 reads CASSLVGTGGGTEAFF. As DNA, the CDR3 is TGCGCCAGCAGCTTGGTGGGGACAGGGGGCGGCACTGAAGCTTTCTTT.

The chain employs TRBV7-2 and TRBJ2-2; no clear D gene. Per germline, CDR1 SGHTA and CDR2 FQGNSA. The length of the CDR3 is 14 residues. Trimming removed 5 bases from V and 4 bases from J, with 11 bases in between. CDR3 DNA: TGTGCCAGCAGCGTGCACAGAATCACCGGGGAGCTGTTTTTT. Translated: CASSVHRITGELFF.

This clonotype was recorded a few times. The chain has TRBV20-1 and TRBJ2-5, with 9 bases matching TRBD2. The V and J ends lost 7 bases and 6 bases, in that order; junction bases with no gene match: 15. CDR1 is DFQATT and CDR2 is SNEGSKA in the germline V gene (reference sequence). This CDR3 has 15 amino acids. CDR3 amino acids: CSVSLFRASGKTQYF. In nucleotides, the CDR3 is TGCAGTGTTAGTCTTTTTCGCGCTAGCGGGAAGACCCAGTACTTC.

V and J are TRBV29-1 and TRBJ1-6, with a weak D call TRBD1 (5 bases). The CDR3 covers 13 residues. Per the germline V gene, CDR1 is SQVTM and CDR2 is ANQGSEA. V dropped 3 bases and J dropped 9 bases, with 12 bases sitting between them. The DNA for the CDR3 is TGCAGCGTTGATTCAGGGCCGGGTTCACCCCTCCACTTT. Encoded protein: CSVDSGPGSPLHF.

This clonotype was observed a handful of times. The CDR3 spells CSGWTGTNEQFF. In DNA, the CDR3 is TGCAGCGGGTGGACAGGGACCAATGAGCAGTTCTTC. The chain recombines TRBV29-1 with TRBJ2-1; TRBD1 aligns across 8 bases. The ends lost 7 bases at V and 6 bases at J; junction bases unmatched: 5. CDR1 SQVTM and CDR2 ANQGSEA come from the germline V gene. This CDR3 is built from 12 residues.

This rearrangement joins TRBV6-2 or TRBV6-3 to TRBJ2-4; D is undetermined. The CDR3 is 11 amino acids. The V gene lost 8 bases and the J gene lost 8 bases, with 10 bases spanning the gap. CDR1 MNHEY and CDR2 SVGEGT come from the germline V gene. The CDR3 sequence: CASGQMDIQYF. As DNA, the CDR3 is TGTGCCAGCGGCCAGATGGACATTCAGTACTTC.

The J gene is TRBJ1-1, the V gene TRBV7-8; D gene ambiguous. The length of the CDR3 is 12 residues. Germline CDR1 SGHVS, CDR2 FQNEAQ. V lost 4 bases and J 0 bases, leaving 3 bases between the germline ends. The CDR3 DNA reads TGTGCCAGCAGCTGGCTGAACACTGAAGCTTTCTTT. It translates to CASSWLNTEAFF.

The chain recombines TRBV25-1 with TRBJ2-3, with 10 bases aligning to TRBD2. The V gene's germline CDR1 is MGHDK and CDR2 SYGVNS. Trimming removed 3 bases from V and 5 bases from J; junction bases left unmatched: 5. This CDR3 spans 15 amino acids. This CDR3 is CASSELAGVRDTQYF. DNA for the CDR3: TGTGCCAGCAGTGAGCTAGCGGGGGTGAGAGATACGCAGTATTTT.

This clonotype has only a few counts. The chain has TRBV12-3 or TRBV12-4 and TRBJ2-7; 12 bases map to TRBD1. The CDR3 contains 16 residues. J was trimmed by 4 bases and V by 5 bases; bases with no gene match: 9. CDR3: CASSIYLGQGAYEQYF. DNA of the CDR3: TGTGCCAGCAGTATTTACCTGGGACAGGGGGCTTACGAGCAGTACTTC.

The V call is TRBV20-1, the J call TRBJ2-1; D possibly corresponds to TRBD2 (5 bases). The ends were cut back, 5 bases at V and 3 bases at J, with 17 bases in the middle. This CDR3 spans 15 amino acids. Germline CDR1 and CDR2: DFQATT and SNEGSKA (reference sequence). The DNA of the CDR3 is TGCAGTGCTCCTAATGAAGAGCGGTTCTACAATGAGCAGTTCTTC. This translates into CSAPNEERFYNEQFF.

This clonotype was detected a few times. V usage is TRBV12-3 or TRBV12-4 and J usage is TRBJ2-4, with 7 bases identical to TRBD2. V was clipped by 3 bases and J by 8 bases; unmatched bases: 7. The CDR3 spans 14 residues. In DNA form, the CDR3 reads TGTGCCAGCAGTTTGGGAGGGGTCAGGTACATTCAGTACTTC. Translated: CASSLGGVRYIQYF.

The chain carries TRBV29-1 and TRBJ2-2; D is perhaps TRBD2 (5 bases). CDR3 length equals 14 residues. V shed 5 bases and J shed 4 bases, with 14 bases lying between them. Germline loops: CDR1 SQVTM, CDR2 ANQGSEA. DNA of the CDR3: TGCAGCGTTACCCGGGCCGGACTCACCGGGGAGCTGTTTTTT. It yields the protein CSVTRAGLTGELFF.

J is TRBJ2-2 and V is TRBV6-1; no clear D gene. The V end lost 5 bases, the J end lost 4 bases, and 14 bases lay between the germline ends. This CDR3 has 15 amino acids. Germline assignment: CDR1 MNHNS and CDR2 SASEGT. CDR3 nucleotides: TGTGCCAGCAGTAGCGAGGATTGGGCCACCGGGGAGCTGTTTTTT. Translated: CASSSEDWATGELFF.

This chain links TRBV20-1 with TRBJ2-3; 7 nucleotides match TRBD2. The CDR3 totals 12 residues. Germline CDR1 DFQATT, CDR2 SNEGSKA (reference sequence). In DNA, the CDR3 is TGCACCGCGGGAGATAGCACAGATACGCAGTATTTT. It is translated as CTAGDSTDTQYF.

The chain couples TRBV7-9 to TRBJ2-7; the match to TRBD2 covers 8 bases. The CDR3 is 16 amino acids. Unmatched junction bases numbered 13, after V lost 2 bases and J lost 7 bases. Germline CDR1 and CDR2: SEHNR and FQNEAQ (reference sequence). CDR3 sequence reads: CASSLRAGGSYVEQYF. As DNA, the CDR3 is TGTGCCAGCAGCTTAAGGGCGGGAGGCTCCTACGTTGAGCAGTACTTC.

The chain carries TRBV10-3 and TRBJ2-7; D is undetermined. Trimming left V 6 bases short and J 0 bases short, with 12 bases between. Germline assignment: CDR1 ENHRY and CDR2 SYGVKD. CDR3 length: 14 residues. This chain's CDR3 is CAISSVLLSYEQYF. The CDR3 region has the DNA TGTGCCATCAGCTCTGTGCTCCTCTCCTACGAGCAGTACTTC.

V and J are TRBV29-1 and TRBJ2-5; TRBD1 or TRBD2 may be the D gene (5 bases each). Germline lookup yields CDR1 SQVTM and CDR2 ANQGSEA. This CDR3 comprises 12 residues. V lost 7 bases and J lost 5, with 14 bases in between. Here the CDR3 DNA reads TGCAGCGCCCCGACCGGGGCGGAGACCCAGTACTTC. Its translation is CSAPTGAETQYF.

The table lists this clonotype with a few counts. The chain uses TRBV5-1 and TRBJ1-5; D remains ambiguous. The CDR3 is 14 amino acids. V was trimmed by 0 bases and J by 7 bases, leaving 11 bases between them. Germline V CDR1 and CDR2: SGHRS, YFSETQ. The DNA for the CDR3 is TGCGCCAGCAGCTTGGGCGAGTCGCGACAGCCCCAGCATTTT. Its protein is CASSLGESRQPQHF. The full variable domain, rest sourced from reference TRBV5-1 and TRBJ1-5, is KAGVTQTPRYLIKTRGQQVTLSCSPISGHRSVSWYQQTPGQGLQFLFEYFSETQRNKGNFPGRFSGRQFSNSRSEMNVSTLELGDSALYLCASSLGESRQPQHFGDGTRLSIL.

This clonotype was observed a few times. The V gene is TRBV29-1, the J gene TRBJ2-1; TRBD1 agrees at 9 bases. The CDR3 length is 13 residues. From germline, CDR1 is SQVTM and CDR2 ANQGSEA. V was clipped by 7 bases and J by 9 bases; unmatched bases: 10. CDR3 sequence reads: CSGLRDRAFEQFF. The CDR3 DNA reads as TGCAGCGGTCTCCGGGACAGGGCTTTTGAGCAGTTCTTC.

This clonotype was counted a few times. The V call is TRBV18, the J call TRBJ1-1; the D is unclear. Trimming pared 0 bases from V and 2 bases from J, leaving 10 bases between. CDR1 and CDR2 (germline): KGHSH, LQKENI. CDR3 length: 15 residues. In nucleotides, the CDR3 is TGTGCCAGCTCACCACCCCGTACGGTCAACACTGAAGCTTTCTTT. Amino acids: CASSPPRTVNTEAFF.

As to this clonotype: This may be a read error, as it is one base from a much larger clone. This chain links TRBV7-3 with TRBJ2-3, with no clear D. From germline, CDR1 is SGHTA and CDR2 FQGTGA. The CDR3 length is 12 residues. The CDR3 DNA reads as TGTGTCAGCAGTCCTGAGACAGATACGCAGTATTTT. The encoded protein is CVSSPETDTQYF.

Only a few counts were recorded for this clonotype. The CDR3 DNA sequence: TGTGCCAGCAGCTTAGGAGGCCCAGGGGGGAACTATGGCTACACCTTC. This gives the protein CASSLGGPGGNYGYTF. V is TRBV7-9 and J is TRBJ1-2, with 7 nucleotides matching TRBD1. Germline V lookup: CDR1 SEHNR, CDR2 FQNEAQ (reference sequence). J was trimmed by 2 bases and V by 1 base; bases with no gene match: 7. The CDR3 extends over 16 amino acids.

There are many counts of this clonotype. V is TRBV12-3 or TRBV12-4 and J is TRBJ2-2; D unclear. The CDR3 covers 12 residues. The V gene lost 1 base and the J gene lost 7 bases, with 4 bases spanning the gap. The CDR3 DNA follows: TGTGCCAGCAGTTTAGGGGACGGGGAGCTGTTTTTT. This sequence encodes CASSLGDGELFF.

This clonotype was found a few times. J is TRBJ2-7 and V is TRBV6-1; 7 positions match TRBD1. The CDR3 is made up of 16 amino acids. J was trimmed by 2 bases and V by 5 bases; bases with no gene match: 12. Per the germline V gene, CDR1 is MNHNS and CDR2 is SASEGT. CDR3 amino acids: CASSLLRTGKTYEQYF. The CDR3 DNA sequence: TGTGCCAGCAGTCTCCTACGGACAGGCAAGACCTACGAGCAGTACTTC.

This clonotype was seen a few times. V gene TRBV12-3 or TRBV12-4 combines with J gene TRBJ2-7; 10 bases are a match to TRBD2. With V trimmed by 5 bases and J by 5 bases, 6 bases remained unmatched. The CDR3 spans 14 residues. CDR3 nucleotide sequence: TGTGCCAGCAGTACAACTAGCGGGGCCGACGAGCAGTACTTC. Translation: CASSTTSGADEQYF.

This chain links TRBV4-3 with TRBJ2-1; TRBD2 agrees at 8 bases. The ends lost 3 bases at V and 4 bases at J; junction bases unmatched: 11. The CDR3 has 17 residues. The germline V gene has CDR1 LGHNA and CDR2 YSLEER. The CDR3 is CASSHNPTSGTYNEQFF. In nucleotides, the CDR3 is TGCGCCAGCAGCCACAACCCAACTAGCGGAACGTACAATGAGCAGTTCTTC.

The chain is built from TRBV12-3 or TRBV12-4 and TRBJ2-7; 10 bases fit TRBD1. The V and J ends lost 5 bases and 6 bases, in that order; junction bases with no gene match: 7. CDR3 length: 14 amino acids. This CDR3 is CASSLGTGVGEQYF. The CDR3 nucleotides read TGTGCCAGCAGTCTCGGGACAGGGGTTGGCGAGCAGTACTTC.

A few counts support this clonotype. The chain combines TRBV6-2 or TRBV6-3 with TRBJ2-3, with TRBD2 identical over 8 bases. In germline, CDR1 is MNHEY, CDR2 SVGEGT. Trimming at V came to 1 base and at J to 6 bases, leaving 9 bases not matched to a gene. The CDR3 sequence is 16 residues long. Here the CDR3 DNA reads TGTGCCAGCAGTTACTTACCAGCGGGAGCAGGGGATACGCAGTATTTT. Amino acid sequence: CASSYLPAGAGDTQYF.

The rearrangement links TRBV7-8 to TRBJ2-1, with TRBD2 matching 8 bases. V lost 1 base and J lost 8; bases outside the gene matches: 4. The CDR3 sequence is 14 residues long. Germline CDR1 reads SGHVS; CDR2 reads FQNEAQ. CDR3 residues: CASSLGGLEDEQFF. In DNA, the CDR3 is TGTGCCAGCAGCTTAGGGGGACTAGAGGATGAGCAGTTCTTC.

This clonotype was counted a few times. This rearrangement joins TRBV12-3 or TRBV12-4 to TRBJ1-1; maybe TRBD1 (5 bases). The CDR3 has 13 amino acids. Trimming cost V 8 bases and J 8 bases, with 18 bases left between them. Here the CDR3 reads CASDSGTNDEAFF. CDR3 in DNA: TGTGCCAGCGATTCCGGGACTAACGACGAAGCTTTCTTT.